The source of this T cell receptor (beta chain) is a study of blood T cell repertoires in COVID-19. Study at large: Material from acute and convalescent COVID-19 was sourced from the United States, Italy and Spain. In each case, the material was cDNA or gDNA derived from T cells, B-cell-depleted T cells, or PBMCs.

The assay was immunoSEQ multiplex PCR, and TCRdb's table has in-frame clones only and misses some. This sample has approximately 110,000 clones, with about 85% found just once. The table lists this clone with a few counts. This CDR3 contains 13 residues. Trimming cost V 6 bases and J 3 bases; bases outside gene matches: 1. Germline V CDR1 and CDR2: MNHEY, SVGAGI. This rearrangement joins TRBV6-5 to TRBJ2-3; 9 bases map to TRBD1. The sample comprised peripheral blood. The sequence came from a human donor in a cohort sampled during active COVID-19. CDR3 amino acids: CASRGQGTDTQYF. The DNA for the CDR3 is TGTGCCAGCAGGGGACAGGGAACAGATACGCAGTATTTT.